The 29 T cell receptor beta chains below all came from one sample that was sequenced in a study of CD8 T cells in ankylosing spondylitis. Study-level points and caveats: A TCR beta motif of about eight highly homologous variants seemed to mark ankylosing spondylitis blood.

For these TCRs, the target antigens are not known. TCRdb passed the 5' RACE reads through MiXCR, listing each CDR3 protein once. The table shows 450,000 to 550,000 distinct CDR3 sequences, with roughly 5% occurring only once. The sequencing input was blood, either unsorted or a sorted T cell fraction (not recorded which). Receptors originate from a male donor with ankylosing spondylitis.

This clonotype was observed at least ten times. J is TRBJ2-1 and V is TRBV5-1, with 8 bases lining up with TRBD1. The CDR3 contains 16 residues. V shed 0 bases and J 3 bases; nucleotides not matched to a gene: 5. Per germline, CDR1 SGHRS and CDR2 YFSETQ. In DNA form, the CDR3 reads TGCGCCAGCAGCTTGGCACAAGGACAGGGCTACAATGAGCAGTTCTTC. This encodes CASSLAQGQGYNEQFF.

This clonotype turned up a few times. The V gene is TRBV28, the J gene TRBJ2-4; maybe TRBD1 (6 bases). CDR3 length equals 17 residues. Deletions cut 5 bases from V and 2 bases from J, with 19 bases between. CDR1 and CDR2 from the germline V gene are MDHEN and SYDVKM. CDR3 bases: TGTGCCAGCAGTAAACCCCTAACGGGACACCCCAAAAACATTCAGTACTTC. Protein sequence: CASSKPLTGHPKNIQYF.

This clonotype was counted ten times or more. This chain joins TRBV7-6 and TRBJ1-2, with 8 positions matching TRBD1. The V and J ends lost 1 base and 8 bases, in that order; junction bases with no gene match: 9. Germline assignment: CDR1 SGHVS and CDR2 FNYEAQ. CDR3 length: 15 residues. The CDR3 DNA follows: TGTGCCAGCAGCTTAGACGGCAGGGGGCTGAGAGGCTACACCTTC. Its protein product is CASSLDGRGLRGYTF.

This clonotype was found many times. The chain has TRBV12-3 or TRBV12-4 and TRBJ2-1, with 15 nucleotides matching TRBD2. V shed 5 bases and J 1 base; nucleotides not matched to a gene: 3. The CDR3 extends over 17 amino acids. The CDR3 nucleotides read TGTGCCAGCAGTCCGGGGACTAGCGGGGGGTCCTACAATGAGCAGTTCTTC. Translating gives CASSPGTSGGSYNEQFF.

This clonotype appeared many times. V is TRBV24-1 and J is TRBJ2-3; TRBD2 agrees at 8 bases. The V gene's germline CDR1 is KGHDR and CDR2 SFDVKD. V dropped 10 bases and J dropped 0; count of bases not matched to a gene: 2. CDR3 length: 13 residues. CDR3 bases: TGTGCCACTGCGGGGGGTAGCACAGATACGCAGTATTTT. Translation: CATAGGSTDTQYF.

This clonotype was observed many times. The gene calls are TRBV29-1 and TRBJ2-5; 8 bases match TRBD1. The CDR3 totals 13 residues. J gave up 7 bases and V 5 bases, and 9 bases lay outside the gene matches. Germline-derived CDR1 and CDR2 are SQVTM and ANQGSEA. DNA for the CDR3: TGCAGCGTTACTTGGACAGGGTTCGGGACCCAGTACTTC. Protein: CSVTWTGFGTQYF.

The V gene is TRBV7-2, the J gene TRBJ2-3, with 9 positions matching TRBD2. J was trimmed by 4 bases and V by 0 bases; bases with no gene match: 14. The CDR3 loop spans 19 amino acids. Per the germline V gene, CDR1 is SGHTA and CDR2 is FQGNSA. CDR3 in DNA: TGTGCCAGCAGCTTAGCGCAGGGTTTGCGGGGGGGCTATCCAGATACGCAGTATTTT. Translating it yields CASSLAQGLRGGYPDTQYF.

This clonotype was observed at least ten times. The chain recombines TRBV20-1 with TRBJ2-1, with D possibly TRBD1 on 5 matching bases. The germline gives CDR1 DFQATT, CDR2 SNEGSKA (reference sequence). The CDR3 loop spans 15 amino acids. V was pared by 0 bases and J by 7 bases, with 16 bases between. CDR3: CSARDFMGQVNEQFF. The CDR3 DNA sequence: TGCAGTGCTAGAGATTTTATGGGGCAGGTGAATGAGCAGTTCTTC.

In its sample, this clonotype was seen many times. The V gene is TRBV29-1, the J gene TRBJ1-1; a possible D gene is TRBD1 (5 bases). V was pared by 4 bases and J by 2 bases, with 14 bases between. CDR3 size: 14 residues. Germline V gene data show CDR1 as SQVTM and CDR2 as ANQGSEA. CDR3 nucleotide sequence: TGCAGCGTTGTGGGGGGGGGAAGAAACACTGAAGCTTTCTTT. Residues: CSVVGGGRNTEAFF.

The V call is TRBV7-3, the J call TRBJ2-5; D may be TRBD1 (7 bases). V gave up 5 bases and J gave up 7 bases, with 23 bases separating them. The CDR3 has 16 residues. From germline, CDR1 is SGHTA and CDR2 FQGTGA. The CDR3 sequence: CASSPRGLTGRTTQYF. DNA for the CDR3: TGTGCCAGCAGCCCAAGGGGGCTGACAGGGAGGACGACCCAGTACTTC.

The sample holds many counts of this clonotype. V is TRBV7-9 and J is TRBJ1-1, with no clear D. In germline, CDR1 is SEHNR, CDR2 FQNEAQ (reference sequence). The CDR3 runs to 14 residues. Trimming removed 3 bases from V and 5 bases from J, with 13 bases in between. The CDR3 loop reads CASSFPTFWTEAFF. DNA of the CDR3: TGTGCCAGCAGCTTCCCGACATTTTGGACTGAAGCTTTCTTT.

This clonotype has ten or more counts. The rearrangement links TRBV7-2 to TRBJ1-2; D uncertain. Germline V gene sequence: CDR1 SGHTA, CDR2 FQGNSA. This CDR3 is 13 amino acids long. The germline V and J ends were trimmed by 1 base and 6 bases, with 9 bases remaining between them. The CDR3 loop is CASSLGRAHGYTF. The CDR3 DNA reads TGTGCCAGCAGCTTAGGTAGAGCCCATGGCTACACCTTC.

Only a few counts were recorded for this clonotype. The chain links TRBV5-1 to TRBJ2-6, with 9 positions matching TRBD1. This CDR3 contains 17 residues. V dropped 0 bases and J dropped 2; count of bases not matched to a gene: 3. The germline V gene has CDR1 SGHRS and CDR2 YFSETQ. The CDR3 nucleotides read TGCGCCAGCAGCTTGGTGGGACAGGGACCTGGGGCCAACGTCCTGACTTTC. Translation gives CASSLVGQGPGANVLTF.

This clonotype was seen many times. This chain connects TRBV20-1 to TRBJ2-3, with 9 bases fitting TRBD2. J was trimmed by 2 bases and V by 1 base; bases with no gene match: 1. The CDR3 length is 14 residues. Germline values: CDR1 DFQATT, CDR2 SNEGSKA (reference sequence). The CDR3, as DNA: TGCAGTGCTAGAGTAGCGGGGGCCACAGATACGCAGTATTTT. Its protein is CSARVAGATDTQYF.

The table lists this clonotype with many counts. CDR3: CASSLADSYNEQFF. DNA of the CDR3: TGTGCCAGCAGCTTAGCGGACTCCTACAATGAGCAGTTCTTC. This rearrangement joins TRBV7-2 to TRBJ2-1; D remains unclear. Trimming cost V 0 bases and J 0 bases, with 3 bases left between them. Per the germline V gene, CDR1 is SGHTA and CDR2 is FQGNSA. This CDR3 comprises 14 residues.

The table lists this clonotype with many counts. The chain is built from TRBV7-8 and TRBJ2-5; 8 bases agree with TRBD2. This CDR3 comprises 15 residues. CDR1 is SGHVS, CDR2 FQNEAQ, per germline. The V gene end was trimmed by 6 bases and the J gene end by 3 bases; junction bases not matched to a gene: 9. CDR3 nucleotide sequence: TGTGCCAGCAGTTCGGGAGGGCCAATAAAAGAGACCCAGTACTTC. Amino acids: CASSSGGPIKETQYF.

This clonotype was observed many times. The V gene is TRBV5-1, the J gene TRBJ2-7, with 9 bases matching TRBD1. With V trimmed by 5 bases and J by 3 bases, 3 bases remained unmatched. CDR1 is SGHRS and CDR2 is YFSETQ in the germline V gene. The CDR3 extends over 13 amino acids. The CDR3 sequence: CASRPGQGYEQYF. The CDR3 DNA follows: TGCGCCAGCAGGCCGGGACAGGGCTACGAGCAGTACTTC.

This clonotype was seen at least ten times. The chain combines TRBV5-1 with TRBJ1-4; a weak D match, TRBD1 (5 bases). With 4 bases removed from V and 6 bases from J, the gap between germline ends came to 16 bases. Germline V gene data show CDR1 as SGHRS and CDR2 as YFSETQ. The CDR3 sequence is 15 residues long. Written as DNA, the CDR3 is TGCGCCAGCAGCCGTAAAGGGGTAATGGATGAAAAACTGTTTTTT. It translates to CASSRKGVMDEKLFF.

The table lists this clonotype with many counts. Here the CDR3 reads CASSQDYRENTEAFF. As DNA, the CDR3 is TGCGCCAGCAGCCAAGATTACAGGGAGAACACTGAAGCTTTCTTT. V is TRBV4-3 and J is TRBJ1-1, with D tentatively TRBD1 (6 bases). Between the trimmed V and J ends, which lost 0 bases and 1 base, there was a span of 9 bases. In germline, CDR1 is LGHNA, CDR2 YSLEER. The CDR3 spans 15 residues.

The table lists this clonotype with many counts. The V call is TRBV10-2, the J call TRBJ1-2; 9 bases map to TRBD1. CDR1 and CDR2 from the germline V gene are WSHSY and SAAADI. CDR3 length equals 12 residues. Losses at the gene ends were 10 bases for V and 6 bases for J; bases not matched to a gene: 6. In DNA, the CDR3 is TGCGCCACCCGGACAGGGGCGGATGGCTACACCTTC. Encoded protein: CATRTGADGYTF.

This clonotype was observed a few times. This chain joins TRBV7-2 and TRBJ1-2; D might be TRBD1 (5 bases). Germline CDR1 is SGHTA and CDR2 is FQGNSA. The V end was cut by 1 base, the J end by 7 bases, with 16 bases between. The length of the CDR3 is 15 residues. DNA of the CDR3: TGTGCCAGCAGCTTAGGGGGCAAGGCGCCAGGTGGCTACACCTTC. Amino acid sequence: CASSLGGKAPGGYTF.

This clonotype was detected ten times or more. The V call is TRBV24-1, the J call TRBJ2-1; 10 bases fit TRBD2. Looked up from germline, CDR1 is KGHDR and CDR2 is SFDVKD. V lost 3 bases and J lost 4; bases outside the gene matches: 5. The CDR3 loop spans 16 amino acids. CDR3 nucleotide sequence: TGTGCCACCAGTGATGGAGCGGGAGGGCCATACAATGAGCAGTTCTTC. It specifies CATSDGAGGPYNEQFF.

A word on this clonotype: A much bigger clone sits one base away, suggesting this may be a read error. This chain joins TRBV5-1 and TRBJ2-5, with 8 bases lining up with TRBD1. The CDR3 spans 13 residues. Germline values: CDR1 SGHRS, CDR2 YFSETQ. The CDR3 DNA is TGCGCCAGCAGCGGACAGGGACCAGAGCCCCAGTACTTC. It is translated as CASSGQGPEPQYF.

This clonotype has only a few counts. This chain uses TRBV24-1 with TRBJ2-3, with D possibly being TRBD2 (5 bases). The ends were cut back, 9 bases at V and 2 bases at J, with 11 bases in the middle. Germline V gene lookup returns CDR1 KGHDR and CDR2 SFDVKD. This CDR3 is 13 amino acids long. CDR3 nucleotides: TGTGCCACCGCGGACTCATTCACAGATACGCAGTATTTT. Its translation is CATADSFTDTQYF.

This clonotype has ten or more counts. V gene TRBV5-1 combines with J gene TRBJ2-7; 8 bases fit TRBD1. This CDR3 has 14 amino acids. Germline V gene data show CDR1 as SGHRS and CDR2 as YFSETQ. V was pared by 4 bases and J by 6 bases, with 9 bases of the junction left unmatched. This CDR3 is CASSPRQGPREQYF. The CDR3 bases are TGCGCCAGCAGCCCGCGACAGGGGCCTCGCGAGCAGTACTTC.

This clonotype was seen ten or more times. The rearrangement joins TRBV7-2 to TRBJ1-2; TRBD1 aligns across 8 bases. J lost 8 bases, V lost 2 bases, and 4 bases had no gene match. There are 13 residues in the CDR3. The germline V gene encodes CDR1 SGHTA and CDR2 FQGNSA. The CDR3 nucleotides read TGTGCCAGCAGCTTAAACAGGGGGAACGGCTACACCTTC. This sequence encodes CASSLNRGNGYTF.

This clonotype was seen only a few times. The genes are TRBV27 and TRBJ1-4; TRBD1 agrees at 7 bases. Trimming took 2 bases from V and 8 from J; bases not matched to a gene: 8. The germline V gene encodes CDR1 MNHEY and CDR2 SMNVEV (reference sequence). The CDR3 is 15 amino acids. The CDR3 DNA reads as TGTGCCAGCAGTTTAATCGGGACAGCTAGAGAAAAACTGTTTTTT. Its protein product is CASSLIGTAREKLFF. Looking up the rest from reference TRBV27 and TRBJ1-4 gives the full variable domain: EAQVTQNPRYLITVTGKKLTVTCSQNMNHEYMSWYRQDPGLGLRQIYYSMNVEVTDKGDVPEGYKVSRKEKRNFPLILESPSPNQTSLYFCASSLIGTAREKLFFGSGTQLSVL.

The sample holds many counts of this clonotype. This chain joins TRBV29-1 and TRBJ2-7, with D tentatively TRBD1 (6 bases). This CDR3 has 11 residues. With 7 bases removed from V and 3 bases from J, the gap between germline ends came to 10 bases. CDR1 SQVTM and CDR2 ANQGSEA come from the germline V gene. The CDR3 loop reads CSGGRFYEQYF. The DNA for the CDR3 is TGCAGCGGGGGGCGTTTCTACGAGCAGTACTTC.

On this clonotype: One end of the junction does not line up with germline, which may come from a read error. V is TRBV5-8 and J is TRBJ2-1, with D perhaps matching TRBD1 or TRBD2 (5 bases each). The V gene's germline CDR1 is SGHTS and CDR2 YDEGEE. This CDR3 is 16 amino acids long. The DNA of the CDR3 is TGTGCGAGCAGCCTGACCAACTGGGGCGGGTACAATGAGCAGTTCTTC. This translates into CASSLTNWGGYNEQFF. The variable domain in full, with the rest retrieved from reference TRBV5-8 and TRBJ2-1, is EAGVTQSPTHLIKTRGQQATLRCSPISGHTSVYWYQQALGLGLQFLLWYDEGEERNRGNFPPRFSGRQFPNYSSELNVNALELEDSALYLCASSLTNWGGYNEQFFGPGTRLTVL.